This entry lists 19 T cell receptor beta chains sequenced from one sample in a study of response to subunit inactivated influenza vaccine. TCRdb re-called the RT-PCR reads through MiXCR, storing one row per CDR3 protein. The table lists fewer than 600,000 distinct CDR3 sequences, under 8.5% of them singletons. Sequences were derived from PBMCs from blood, sampled 23 to 25 months after vaccination. These receptors all stem from a man between 50 and 69 years old who received an inactivated influenza vaccine.

The chain employs TRBV15 and TRBJ2-7; the D gene could be TRBD1 or TRBD2 (5 bases each). V lost 6 bases and J 2 bases, leaving 14 bases between the germline ends. The CDR3 length is 14 residues. Germline CDR1 LNHNV, CDR2 YYDKDF (reference sequence). CDR3 in amino acids: CATSAVRGPYEQYF. The CDR3, as DNA: TGTGCCACCAGTGCCGTGAGGGGCCCCTACGAGCAGTACTTC.

This clonotype was picked up many times. The chain employs TRBV20-1 and TRBJ2-2, with a tentative D call TRBD2 (8 bases). The germline gives CDR1 DFQATT, CDR2 SNEGSKA (reference sequence). V was cut by 6 bases and J by 4 bases, with 24 bases left in between. The CDR3 spans 17 residues. For the CDR3, the DNA is TGCAGTGCAAAGGGGGCGGGGGGCCGACTATCCACCGGGGAGCTGTTTTTT. This sequence encodes CSAKGAGGRLSTGELFF.

Ten or more counts support this clonotype. J is TRBJ2-1 and V is TRBV28; D gene uncertain. V shed 6 bases and J shed 6 bases, with 15 bases lying between them. Per the germline V gene, CDR1 is MDHEN and CDR2 is SYDVKM. The CDR3 has 14 residues. CDR3 amino acids: CASRPMGISNEQFF. In nucleotides, the CDR3 is TGTGCCAGCAGACCAATGGGGATCAGCAATGAGCAGTTCTTC.

This clonotype was detected ten times or more. The CDR3 DNA follows: TGCGCCAGCATCGGGGCATCGAACACTGAAGCTTTCTTT. This gives the protein CASIGASNTEAFF. The V gene is TRBV5-1, the J gene TRBJ1-1; tentatively, D is TRBD1 (5 bases). The CDR3 sequence is 13 residues long. Trimming removed 6 bases from V and 1 base from J, with 10 bases in between. Germline CDR1 is SGHRS and CDR2 is YFSETQ.

Ten or more counts support this clonotype. The chain couples TRBV20-1 to TRBJ2-7, with a tentative D call TRBD2 (6 bases). CDR1 and CDR2 (germline): DFQATT, SNEGSKA (reference sequence). V dropped 3 bases and J dropped 4 bases, with 7 bases sitting between them. CDR3 length: 11 residues. The CDR3 spells CSASAGYEQYF. CDR3 DNA: TGCAGTGCTAGTGCGGGGTACGAGCAGTACTTC.

This clonotype has more than one count but fewer than ten. The chain has TRBV6-2 or TRBV6-3 and TRBJ1-5, with D maybe TRBD1 (5 bases). V lost 3 bases and J 5 bases, leaving 20 bases between the germline ends. Germline CDR1 and CDR2: MNHEY and SVGEGT. This CDR3 is built from 17 residues. CDR3 loop: CASSYPSGDPSHQPQHF. CDR3 coding DNA: TGTGCCAGCAGTTATCCCTCGGGGGATCCGAGCCATCAGCCCCAGCATTTT.

The chain has TRBV7-9 and TRBJ2-7; 7 bases are a match to TRBD1. Trimming at V came to 0 bases and at J to 6 bases, leaving 8 bases not matched to a gene. There are 15 residues in the CDR3. The germline CDR1 and CDR2 sequences are SEHNR and FQNEAQ (reference sequence). CDR3 in amino acids: CASSLAGTASGEQYF. The CDR3 DNA sequence: TGTGCCAGCAGCTTAGCCGGGACAGCTTCAGGCGAGCAGTACTTC.

The chain is built from TRBV7-2 and TRBJ1-4, with 7 bases fitting TRBD1. The CDR3 consists of 16 residues. V shed 2 bases and J 3 bases; nucleotides not matched to a gene: 6. Germline CDR1 reads SGHTA; CDR2 reads FQGNSA. The CDR3 DNA reads as TGTGCCAGCAGCTTAACTGACAGGGTTTCTAATGAAAAACTGTTTTTT. Protein: CASSLTDRVSNEKLFF.

The chain uses TRBV7-2 and TRBJ1-1, with 8 positions matching TRBD1. The CDR3 contains 15 residues. Germline V gene lookup returns CDR1 SGHTA and CDR2 FQGNSA. V gave up 5 bases and J gave up 1 base; unmatched junction bases: 6. For the CDR3, the DNA is TGTGCCAGCAGCGCACAGGGGGTGGGGAACACTGAAGCTTTCTTT. Translated: CASSAQGVGNTEAFF.

This clonotype was observed a handful of times. The J gene is TRBJ2-1, the V gene TRBV5-1; tentatively, D is TRBD2 (6 bases). CDR1 SGHRS and CDR2 YFSETQ come from the germline V gene. V lost 4 bases and J 2 bases, leaving 13 bases between the germline ends. The length of the CDR3 is 15 residues. CDR3 loop: CASSHPAGTYNEQFF. In nucleotides, the CDR3 is TGCGCCAGCAGCCACCCGGCGGGAACCTACAATGAGCAGTTCTTC.

The V gene is TRBV5-1, the J gene TRBJ1-2; 7 bases are a match to TRBD1. J gave up 7 bases and V 1 base, and 10 bases lay outside the gene matches. CDR3 length: 15 residues. Germline V gives CDR1 SGHRS, CDR2 YFSETQ. CDR3 amino acids: CASSLSGRQGGGYTF. Written as DNA, the CDR3 is TGCGCCAGCAGCTTGTCAGGTCGACAGGGCGGTGGCTACACCTTC.

This clonotype was observed a few times. This rearrangement joins TRBV7-2 to TRBJ2-2, with unresolved D. This CDR3 comprises 13 residues. Germline V gene data show CDR1 as SGHTA and CDR2 as FQGNSA. The V gene lost 5 bases and the J gene lost 5 bases, with 9 bases spanning the gap. The CDR3 spells CASSQARTGELFF. In DNA, the CDR3 is TGTGCCAGCAGCCAAGCGCGAACCGGGGAGCTGTTTTTT.

This clonotype occurred many times. The chain recombines TRBV9 with TRBJ2-1; 11 nucleotides match TRBD2. CDR3 size: 17 residues. In germline, CDR1 is SGDLS, CDR2 YYNGEE. Trimming cost V 2 bases and J 1 base; bases outside gene matches: 5. The CDR3 protein is CASSVTSGSGSYNEQFF. The CDR3 coding sequence is TGTGCCAGCAGCGTTACTAGCGGGAGTGGGTCCTACAATGAGCAGTTCTTC.

The V gene is TRBV30, the J gene TRBJ2-1; a weak D match, TRBD1 (6 bases). V lost 3 bases, J lost 2 bases, and 14 bases lay in between. CDR3 size: 15 residues. The V gene's germline CDR1 is GTSNPN and CDR2 SVGIG (reference sequence). CDR3 residues: CAWRVGTRTYNEQFF. The CDR3 DNA reads as TGTGCCTGGAGGGTCGGGACAAGGACCTACAATGAGCAGTTCTTC.

The chain combines TRBV3-1 with TRBJ1-6; 9 nucleotides align to TRBD1. The V and J ends lost 5 bases and 10 bases, in that order; junction bases with no gene match: 6. From germline, CDR1 is LGHDT and CDR2 YNNKEL (reference sequence). The CDR3 is made up of 14 amino acids. Here the CDR3 reads CASSGGQGSSPLHF. The CDR3 DNA is TGTGCCAGCAGCGGGGGACAGGGCAGCTCACCCCTCCACTTT. The entire variable domain, with the rest obtained from reference TRBV3-1 and TRBJ1-6, is as follows: DTAVSQTPKYLVTQMGNDKSIKCEQNLGHDTMYWYKQDSKKFLKIMFSYNNKELIINETVPNRFSPKSPDKAHLNLHINSLELGDSAVYFCASSGGQGSSPLHFGNGTRLTVT.

The sample holds many counts of this clonotype. The chain carries TRBV28 and TRBJ2-5; TRBD2 is a possible D gene (5 bases). The CDR3 loop spans 14 amino acids. Germline CDR1 is MDHEN and CDR2 is SYDVKM. V lost 6 bases to trimming and J lost 4 bases, with 15 bases between them. CDR3 in amino acids: CASSTPSAGETQYF. CDR3 coding DNA: TGTGCCAGCAGCACCCCCTCGGCGGGAGAGACCCAGTACTTC.

This chain connects TRBV3-1 to TRBJ2-5; 9 bases map to TRBD1. The CDR3 runs to 14 residues. Germline V gene sequence: CDR1 LGHDT, CDR2 YNNKEL (reference sequence). V was pared by 7 bases and J by 4 bases, with 7 bases of the junction left unmatched. The CDR3 sequence is CASIQTGGRETQYF. The CDR3 DNA follows: TGTGCCAGCATCCAGACAGGGGGACGAGAGACCCAGTACTTC.

A few counts support this clonotype. The V gene is TRBV6-1, the J gene TRBJ2-7, with 11 bases lining up with TRBD1. J lost 4 bases, V lost 4 bases, and 3 bases had no gene match. The CDR3 consists of 14 residues. Germline V CDR1 and CDR2: MNHNS, SASEGT. The CDR3 DNA follows: TGTGCCAGCAGTGGAAGGGACAGGGGGTACGAGCAGTACTTC. Residues: CASSGRDRGYEQYF.

This clonotype was observed many times. V and J are TRBV4-2 and TRBJ2-2; D is unclear. Germline assignment: CDR1 LGHNA and CDR2 YNFKEQ. V was clipped by 4 bases and J by 4 bases, with 10 bases between them. This CDR3 is 14 amino acids long. For the CDR3, the DNA is TGTGCCAGCAGCCGCGGTGTGGGCACCGGGGAGCTGTTTTTT. Translating gives CASSRGVGTGELFF.